The 17 T cell receptor beta chains listed next were all sequenced from one sample in a study of PD-L1 blockade in urothelial cancer. Time point described: peripheral blood 6 weeks after treatment start. TCRdb keeps only in-frame clones here, not all; method: immunoSEQ multiplex PCR. The profile covers 95,000 to 150,000 clones, with about 82% appearing a single time and about 2.4% taken by the ten largest. This sample comprised PBMCs, obtained around atezolizumab (anti-PD-L1) treatment. The receptor source for this set is a man aged 50 to 60 with urothelial cancer.

The chain uses TRBV28 and TRBJ2-7, with D tentatively TRBD2 (5 bases). There are 13 residues in the CDR3. Trimming took off 2 bases at V and 6 bases at J, with 11 bases between the two ends. CDR1 and CDR2 from the germline V gene are MDHEN and SYDVKM. The CDR3 sequence is CASSLRDFGEQYF. DNA of the CDR3: TGTGCCAGCAGTTTACGGGATTTTGGCGAGCAGTACTTC.

This clone was seen a handful of times. The V gene is TRBV4-1, the J gene TRBJ2-2, with D possibly matching TRBD2 (5 bases). The length of the CDR3 is 14 residues. Trimming cost V 4 bases and J 7 bases, with 13 bases left between them. The germline V gene encodes CDR1 MGHRA and CDR2 YSYEKL. The CDR3 is CASSPSRENGELFF. CDR3 DNA sequence: TGCGCCAGCAGCCCCTCCCGGGAAAACGGGGAGCTGTTTTTT.

The rearrangement uses TRBV28 and TRBJ2-3; TRBD1 is a possible D gene (5 bases). V lost 5 bases and J lost 2, with 11 bases in between. The CDR3 runs to 14 residues. Per the germline V gene, CDR1 is MDHEN and CDR2 is SYDVKM. CDR3 DNA sequence: TGTGCCAGCAGTCGCCGACAGTCCACAGATACGCAGTATTTT. This encodes CASSRRQSTDTQYF.

V is TRBV28 and J is TRBJ1-1; D perhaps matches TRBD1 (6 bases). Per germline, CDR1 MDHEN and CDR2 SYDVKM. The CDR3 sequence is 14 residues long. The V end lost 5 bases, the J end lost 7 bases, and 17 bases lay between the germline ends. The CDR3 sequence is CASSPPSGASEAFF. As DNA, the CDR3 is TGTGCCAGCAGTCCGCCCTCAGGGGCCAGTGAAGCTTTCTTT. The variable domain in full, with the rest retrieved from reference TRBV28 and TRBJ1-1, is DVKVTQSSRYLVKRTGEKVFLECVQDMDHENMFWYRQDPGLGLRLIYFSYDVKMKEKGDIPEGYSVSREKKERFSLILESASTNQTSMYLCASSPPSGASEAFFGQGTRLTVV.

The gene calls are TRBV7-9 and TRBJ1-1; perhaps TRBD1 as D (5 bases). The CDR3 is 13 residues long. The V gene's germline CDR1 is SEHNR and CDR2 FQNEAQ (reference sequence). The V and J ends lost 5 bases and 0 bases respectively, with 7 bases between them. The CDR3 loop is CASSPTVNTEAFF. The DNA of the CDR3 is TGTGCCAGCAGCCCGACAGTGAACACTGAAGCTTTCTTT.

The rearrangement joins TRBV5-5 to TRBJ2-1; TRBD1 is a possible D gene (6 bases). V dropped 4 bases and J dropped 9 bases, with 20 bases sitting between them. CDR1 is SGHKS, CDR2 YYEKEE, per germline (reference sequence). The CDR3 consists of 15 residues. DNA of the CDR3: TGTGCCAGCAGCCCCGTGGGACACACGATGGGTGAGCAGTTCTTC. It is translated as CASSPVGHTMGEQFF.

This clone has only one observation. J is TRBJ2-1 and V is TRBV6-5, with 14 bases identical to TRBD2. CDR3 size: 15 residues. The germline V gene has CDR1 MNHEY and CDR2 SVGAGI. V lost 5 bases to trimming and J lost 9 bases; unmatched junction nucleotides: 6. The CDR3 DNA follows: TGTGCCAGCAGTCCGGGGACTAGCGGGAGCGGTGAGCAGTTCTTC. This sequence encodes CASSPGTSGSGEQFF.

V is TRBV11-2 and J is TRBJ2-1; 12 bases are shared with TRBD2. The CDR3 is 16 residues long. The germline gives CDR1 SGHAT, CDR2 FQNNGV. V lost 5 bases, J lost 5 bases, and 7 bases stayed unmatched. CDR3 sequence reads: CASSHQTSGGNNEQFF. CDR3 sequence (DNA): TGTGCCAGCAGCCACCAGACTAGCGGGGGAAACAATGAGCAGTTCTTC.

A few counts support this clone. The chain has TRBV30 and TRBJ2-7; D may be TRBD2 (6 bases). The CDR3 is 13 amino acids. Looked up from germline, CDR1 is GTSNPN and CDR2 is SVGIG (reference sequence). The V gene lost 2 bases and the J gene lost 2 bases, with 10 bases spanning the gap. CDR3 in amino acids: CAWSHRRAYEQYF. The DNA of the CDR3 is TGTGCCTGGAGTCACCGGAGGGCCTACGAGCAGTACTTC.

The V gene is TRBV30, the J gene TRBJ2-6; D gene unclear. The CDR3 consists of 15 residues. Germline V CDR1 and CDR2: GTSNPN, SVGIG (reference sequence). Trimming pared 0 bases from V and 2 bases from J, leaving 8 bases between. CDR3 loop: CAWSVPNPGANVLTF. CDR3 in DNA: TGTGCCTGGAGTGTACCTAACCCTGGGGCCAACGTCCTGACTTTC.

Concerning this clone: A much bigger clone sits one base away, suggesting this may be a read error. V and J are TRBV6-1 and TRBJ1-1; 7 bases agree with TRBD1. CDR1 and CDR2 from the germline V gene are MNHNS and SASEGT. The CDR3 has 12 residues. Trimming removed 8 bases from V and 3 bases from J; junction bases left unmatched: 3. The CDR3 bases are TGTGCCAGCTCACAGGGGTACACTGAAGCTTTCTTT. Amino acid sequence: CASSQGYTEAFF.

This clone was detected only once. This rearrangement joins TRBV7-9 to TRBJ2-3; TRBD1 matches at 11 bases. This CDR3 is 15 amino acids long. The germline gives CDR1 SEHNR, CDR2 FQNEAQ (reference sequence). Germline trimming cut 5 bases from V and 4 bases from J; bases unmatched to any gene: 5. As DNA, the CDR3 is TGTGCCAGCAGCACATTGGACAGGGGGCCAGATACGCAGTATTTT. Translation: CASSTLDRGPDTQYF.

The chain is built from TRBV19 and TRBJ1-2; D gene unclear. This CDR3 spans 14 amino acids. Germline V lookup: CDR1 LNHDA, CDR2 SQIVND (reference sequence). The V end lost 3 bases, the J end lost 0 bases, and 8 bases lay between the germline ends. The CDR3 DNA is TGTGCCAGTAGTATGACACCAGCTAACTATGGCTACACCTTC. The encoded protein is CASSMTPANYGYTF.

V and J are TRBV15 and TRBJ2-1; TRBD2 matches 9 bases. Germline V gives CDR1 LNHNV, CDR2 YYDKDF (reference sequence). CDR3 size: 12 residues. V shed 0 bases, J shed 14 bases, and the junction held 2 bases outside the gene matches. The CDR3 DNA reads as TGTGCCACCAGCAGAGATCGGACTAGCGAGTTCTTC. This translates into CATSRDRTSEFF. Filled out from reference TRBV15 and TRBJ2-1, the complete variable domain reads DAMVIQNPRYQVTQFGKPVTLSCSQTLNHNVMYWYQQKSSQAPKLLFHYYDKDFNNEADTPDNFQSRRPNTSFCFLDIRSPGLGDTAMYLCATSRDRTSEFFGPGTRLTVL.

The rearrangement uses TRBV6-5 and TRBJ1-1, with D hard to call. Trimming shortened V by 7 bases and J by 4 bases, and 16 bases separated the two germline ends. The CDR3 has 14 amino acids. CDR1 MNHEY and CDR2 SVGAGI come from the germline V gene. This chain's CDR3 is CASTVTWASTEAFF. The DNA of the CDR3 is TGTGCCAGCACCGTTACTTGGGCGAGCACTGAAGCTTTCTTT.

The chain couples TRBV9 to TRBJ2-7; 14 bases agree with TRBD2. CDR3 size: 19 residues. After removal of 2 bases from V and 4 bases from J, the junction contained 14 bases not matched to a gene. Germline V gives CDR1 SGDLS, CDR2 YYNGEE. CDR3 nucleotide sequence: TGTGCCAGCAGCGTCCGTCGACTAGCGGGGGGGAAAGGAAGGTACGAGCAGTACTTC. Its translation is CASSVRRLAGGKGRYEQYF.

V usage is TRBV9 and J usage is TRBJ2-5, with 7 bases fitting TRBD2. The ends lost 0 bases at V and 5 bases at J; junction bases unmatched: 1. CDR1 is SGDLS, CDR2 YYNGEE, per germline. This CDR3 comprises 13 residues. The CDR3 coding sequence is TGTGCCAGCAGCGTAGACGGGAGGGAGACCCAGTACTTC. Encoded protein: CASSVDGRETQYF. Using reference TRBV9 and TRBJ2-5 for the parts outside the CDR3, the full variable domain is DSGVTQTPKHLITATGQRVTLRCSPRSGDLSVYWYQQSLDQGLQFLIQYYNGEERAKGNILERFSAQQFPDLHSELNLSSLELGDSALYFCASSVDGRETQYFGPGTRLLVL.